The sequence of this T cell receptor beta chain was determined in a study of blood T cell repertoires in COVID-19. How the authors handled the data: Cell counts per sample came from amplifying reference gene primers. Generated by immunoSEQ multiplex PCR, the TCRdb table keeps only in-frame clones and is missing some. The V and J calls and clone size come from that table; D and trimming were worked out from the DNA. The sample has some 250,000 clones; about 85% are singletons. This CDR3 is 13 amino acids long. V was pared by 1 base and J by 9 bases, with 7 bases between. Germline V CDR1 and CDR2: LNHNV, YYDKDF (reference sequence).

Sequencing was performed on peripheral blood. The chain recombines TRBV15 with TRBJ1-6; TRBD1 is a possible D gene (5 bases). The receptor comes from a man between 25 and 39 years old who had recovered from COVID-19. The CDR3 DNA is TGTGCCACCAGCAGAGCGGGGGGTTCACCCCTCCACTTT. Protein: CATSRAGGSPLHF.